This record covers a single TCR beta chain. A read error may explain this, as a much larger clone is one base away. This sample was taken from a study of blood T cells in healthy people across ages. Trimming pared 1 base from V and 7 bases from J, leaving 12 bases between. Germline-derived CDR1 and CDR2 are SGHRS and YFSETQ. This CDR3 comprises 13 residues. The use of a sample-barcoded 5' primer and a J-beta primer mix characterized a second PCR of roughly 7 to 11 cycles. TCRdb reprocessed the 5' RACE reads with MiXCR, giving one entry per CDR3 protein. The table has about 670,000 distinct CDR3 sequences, roughly 43% seen once; the top ten hold about 30%.

The chain is built from TRBV5-1 and TRBJ2-7, with D uncertain. This clonotype originated in an elderly man in good health. Sequenced input: blood. CDR3 DNA: TGCGCCAGCAGCTTGTTTCGGACCAATGAGCAGTACTTC. Its protein is CASSLFRTNEQYF.